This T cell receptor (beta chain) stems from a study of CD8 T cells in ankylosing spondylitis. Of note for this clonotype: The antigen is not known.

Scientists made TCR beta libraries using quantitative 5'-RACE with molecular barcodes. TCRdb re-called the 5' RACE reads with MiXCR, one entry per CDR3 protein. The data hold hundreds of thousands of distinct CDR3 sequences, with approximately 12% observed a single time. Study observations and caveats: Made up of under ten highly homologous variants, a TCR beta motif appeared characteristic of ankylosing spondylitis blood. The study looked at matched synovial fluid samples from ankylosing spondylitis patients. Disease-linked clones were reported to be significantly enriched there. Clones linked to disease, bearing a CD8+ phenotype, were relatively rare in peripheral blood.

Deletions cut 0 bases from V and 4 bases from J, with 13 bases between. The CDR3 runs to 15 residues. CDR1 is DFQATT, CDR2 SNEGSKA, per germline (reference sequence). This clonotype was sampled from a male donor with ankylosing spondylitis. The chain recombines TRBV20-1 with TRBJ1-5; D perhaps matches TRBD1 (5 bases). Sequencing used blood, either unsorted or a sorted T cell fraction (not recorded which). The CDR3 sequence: CSARDLNRGNQPQHF. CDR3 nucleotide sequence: TGCAGTGCTAGAGACCTAAACCGGGGGAATCAGCCCCAGCATTTT.